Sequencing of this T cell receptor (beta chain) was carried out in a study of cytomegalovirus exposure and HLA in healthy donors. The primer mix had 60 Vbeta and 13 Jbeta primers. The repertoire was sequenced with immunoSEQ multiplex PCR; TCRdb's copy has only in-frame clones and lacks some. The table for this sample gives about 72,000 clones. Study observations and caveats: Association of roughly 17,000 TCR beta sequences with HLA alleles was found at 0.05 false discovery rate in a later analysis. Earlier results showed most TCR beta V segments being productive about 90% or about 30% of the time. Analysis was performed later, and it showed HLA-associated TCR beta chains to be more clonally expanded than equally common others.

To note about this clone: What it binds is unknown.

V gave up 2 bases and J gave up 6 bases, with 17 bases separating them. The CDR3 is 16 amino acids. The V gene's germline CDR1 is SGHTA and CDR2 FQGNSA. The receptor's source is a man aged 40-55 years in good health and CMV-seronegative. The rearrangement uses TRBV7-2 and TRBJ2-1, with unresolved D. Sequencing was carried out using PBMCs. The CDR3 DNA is TGTGCCAGCAGCTTAAGGTGGCAGGCAAACTCCAATGAGCAGTTCTTC. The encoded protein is CASSLRWQANSNEQFF.